These T cell receptor beta chains were read from a single sample in a study of CD8 T cells in ankylosing spondylitis. MiXCR, run by TCRdb on the 5' RACE reads, gives a single entry per CDR3 protein. This sample carries 340,000 or so distinct CDR3 sequences, around 15% of them seen once, and the ten largest clones take roughly 1.1%. Source material: blood, either unsorted or a sorted T cell fraction (not recorded which). The receptors here all came from a male donor with ankylosing spondylitis or in good health (not recorded which). The CDR3 runs from the conserved cysteine through the conserved F or W. A D gene is named only where the DNA matches it firmly. Expanded clones are given a class, and other clones once, few, many or no size at all.

abundance,len,j_gene,v_gene,d_gene,CDR3nt,CDR3aa
NA,18,TRBJ2-1,TRBV5-8,TRBD2,TGTGCCAGCAGCTTGGGAAGTTCAACTAGCGGCTCCTACAATGAGCAGTTCTTC,CASSLGSSTSGSYNEQFF
few,13,TRBJ2-1,TRBV5-5,NA,TGTGCCAGCAGACAGGGCTACTACAATGAGCAGTTCTTC,CASRQGYYNEQFF
NA,11,TRBJ2-1,TRBV20-1,NA,TGCAGTGCCGAACACCGCTATGAGCAGTTCTTC,CSAEHRYEQFF
NA,13,TRBJ2-1,TRBV12-3/TRBV12-4,TRBD2,TGTGCCAGCAGCTGGACTAGGTCCTTAGAGCAGTTCTTC,CASSWTRSLEQFF
few,14,TRBJ2-3,TRBV20-1,TRBD2,TGCAGTGCTCAGACTAGCGGGATCCCAGATACGCAGTATTTT,CSAQTSGIPDTQYF
NA,14,TRBJ2-7,TRBV12-3/TRBV12-4,NA,TGTGCCAGCAGTCTCGGACGCTCTCCCCCCGAGCAGTACTTC,CASSLGRSPPEQYF
NA,16,TRBJ2-1,TRBV14,NA,TGTGCCAGCAGCCAAGTATGGGGAACTAGAGACAATGAGCAGTTCTTC,CASSQVWGTRDNEQFF
NA,16,TRBJ2-7,TRBV10-1,TRBD1,TGCGCCAGCAGTGATTCCCGAGACAGGGAAGACTACGAGCAGTACTTC,CASSDSRDREDYEQYF
few,15,TRBJ2-5,TRBV12-3/TRBV12-4,TRBD1,TGTGCCAGCAGCAGCCTTTGGGACAGCGTGAAGACCCAGTACTTC,CASSSLWDSVKTQYF
NA,11,TRBJ1-5,TRBV10-3,NA,TGTGCCATCGGGGGAGATGGGTCCCAGCATTTT,CAIGGDGSQHF
once,15,TRBJ1-2,TRBV29-1,NA,TGCAGCGTTGAAGATAGGCCCGGCCGACACTATGGCTACACCTTC,CSVEDRPGRHYGYTF
NA,15,TRBJ2-7,TRBV6-1,TRBD1,TGTGCCAGCAGTCCGGGACAGGGAAGGCTCTACGAGCAGTACTTC,CASSPGQGRLYEQYF
NA,14,TRBJ1-6,TRBV4-2,NA,TGTGCCAGCAGCCAAGATCCCCGGGGTTCACCCCTCCACTTT,CASSQDPRGSPLHF
once,15,TRBJ2-7,TRBV7-2,NA,TGTGCCAGCAGCGCTAGTGTTAGCGGCCGCTACGAGCAGTACTTC,CASSASVSGRYEQYF
NA,14,TRBJ2-1,TRBV7-9,NA,TGTGCCAGCTCTAGACTAGGGGGGCACAATGAGCAGTTCTTC,CASSRLGGHNEQFF